These 28 T cell receptor beta chains were all obtained from the same sample, sequenced in a study of shared clonotypes between healthy human individuals. The assay was immunoSEQ multiplex PCR, and TCRdb's table has in-frame clones only and misses some. The profile shows some 980,000 clones, 60% to 85% of them singletons. Sequencing was performed on memory CD4+ T cells sorted from blood. Subset in this sample: CD45RA-negative fraction. The receptors derive from a man in his late teens or twenties in good health.

This chain connects TRBV6-5 to TRBJ1-1; D call uncertain. CDR3 size: 13 residues. Germline lookup yields CDR1 MNHEY and CDR2 SVGAGI. V was pared by 2 bases and J by 7 bases, with 11 bases between. The CDR3 protein is CASSYLYSSEAFF. The CDR3 bases are TGTGCCAGCAGTTACCTTTATAGTAGTGAAGCTTTCTTT.

The chain recombines TRBV29-1 with TRBJ2-3, with 10 bases aligning to TRBD1. The CDR3 is 15 amino acids. V was pared by 7 bases and J by 5 bases, with 12 bases of the junction left unmatched. From germline, CDR1 is SQVTM and CDR2 ANQGSEA. The CDR3 loop reads CSGRQGAWGEDTQYF. CDR3 nucleotides: TGCAGCGGCCGACAGGGGGCCTGGGGTGAAGATACGCAGTATTTT.

This rearrangement joins TRBV9 to TRBJ2-3; D possibly corresponds to TRBD2 (6 bases). From germline, CDR1 is SGDLS and CDR2 YYNGEE. V lost 4 bases and J lost 4, with 16 bases in between. This CDR3 is built from 15 residues. In nucleotides, the CDR3 is TGTGCCAGCAGCCGTACACTAGCATCCCCAGATACGCAGTATTTT. Translating it yields CASSRTLASPDTQYF. Drawing the rest from reference TRBV9 and TRBJ2-3, the complete variable domain is DSGVTQTPKHLITATGQRVTLRCSPRSGDLSVYWYQQSLDQGLQFLIQYYNGEERAKGNILERFSAQQFPDLHSELNLSSLELGDSALYFCASSRTLASPDTQYFGPGTRLTVL.

The rearrangement joins TRBV4-1 to TRBJ2-2; 11 bases align to TRBD2. Looked up from germline, CDR1 is MGHRA and CDR2 is YSYEKL. This CDR3 comprises 14 residues. J gave up 1 base and V 8 bases, and 0 bases lay outside the gene matches. The CDR3 bases are TGCGCCAGCGGACTAGCGGGGAACACCGGGGAGCTGTTTTTT. Translation gives CASGLAGNTGELFF.

Only a few counts were recorded for this clone. The CDR3, as DNA: TGTGCCAGCAGCTTAGGCAGGGGAGATTCACCCCTCCACTTT. Translated: CASSLGRGDSPLHF. The chain couples TRBV7-2 to TRBJ1-6; perhaps TRBD1 as D (6 bases). V dropped 1 base and J dropped 8 bases, with 9 bases sitting between them. The V gene's germline CDR1 is SGHTA and CDR2 FQGNSA. CDR3 length: 14 amino acids.

Turning to this clone: A much larger clone is a single base away; this may be a read error. Other DNA variants within this sample encode the same CDR3. The rearrangement links TRBV9 to TRBJ2-3; 14 bases are shared with TRBD2. There are 15 residues in the CDR3. V gave up 3 bases and J gave up 5 bases; unmatched junction bases: 2. Germline assignment: CDR1 SGDLS and CDR2 YYNGEE. Here the CDR3 reads CASSGGTSGRDTQYF. The CDR3, as DNA: TGTGCCAGCAGCGGCGGGACTAGCGGGAGAGATACGCAGTATTTT.

The rearrangement uses TRBV30 and TRBJ2-2, with a weak D call TRBD2 (6 bases). Germline V CDR1 and CDR2: GTSNPN, SVGIG (reference sequence). Trimming stripped 2 bases from V and 6 bases from J, with 16 bases between. The CDR3 sequence is 15 residues long. The chain's CDR3 is CAWSSSGRWSGELFF. DNA for the CDR3: TGTGCCTGGAGTAGCTCAGGGAGGTGGTCCGGGGAGCTGTTTTTT.

As concerns this clone: The identical CDR3 is also encoded by other nucleotide sequences in the sample. The chain has TRBV6-5 and TRBJ2-1; D not certain. CDR1 MNHEY and CDR2 SVGAGI come from the germline V gene. Trimming left V 6 bases short and J 4 bases short, with 4 bases between. This CDR3 is built from 11 residues. CDR3 sequence (DNA): TGTGCCAGCAGATCATACAATGAGCAGTTCTTC. Protein sequence: CASRSYNEQFF.

V and J are TRBV5-8 and TRBJ1-4; 7 bases map to TRBD1. This CDR3 has 16 amino acids. J was trimmed by 2 bases and V by 0 bases; bases with no gene match: 4. The germline CDR1 and CDR2 sequences are SGHTS and YDEGEE. This CDR3 is CASSLAGTVTNEKLFF. The CDR3 DNA follows: TGTGCCAGCAGCTTGGCGGGGACAGTTACTAATGAAAAACTGTTTTTT. Complete variable domain (other parts from reference TRBV5-8 and TRBJ1-4): EAGVTQSPTHLIKTRGQQATLRCSPISGHTSVYWYQQALGLGLQFLLWYDEGEERNRGNFPPRFSGRQFPNYSSELNVNALELEDSALYLCASSLAGTVTNEKLFFGSGTQLSVL.

J is TRBJ2-1 and V is TRBV5-1; 9 positions agree with TRBD2. CDR1 and CDR2 from the germline V gene are SGHRS and YFSETQ. The V and J ends lost 1 base and 8 bases, in that order; junction bases with no gene match: 10. The CDR3 runs to 16 residues. This CDR3 is CASSLSGASGIHEQFF. The CDR3 DNA reads as TGCGCCAGCAGCTTGTCGGGCGCTAGCGGGATTCATGAGCAGTTCTTC.

V usage is TRBV6-5 and J usage is TRBJ1-6, with D perhaps TRBD1 (6 bases). The CDR3 covers 14 residues. The V gene lost 6 bases and the J gene lost 0 bases, with 6 bases spanning the gap. Germline CDR1 and CDR2: MNHEY and SVGAGI. CDR3 region: CASRQGSYNSPLHF. The CDR3 coding sequence is TGTGCCAGCAGACAGGGCTCCTATAATTCACCCCTCCACTTT.

This clone was seen only once. The chain joins TRBV28 to TRBJ1-5, with D perhaps TRBD1 (5 bases). There are 13 residues in the CDR3. Germline CDR1 is MDHEN and CDR2 is SYDVKM. Trimming pared 3 bases from V and 10 bases from J, leaving 13 bases between. CDR3 sequence (DNA): TGTGCCAGCAGTTTCCTAGGGGAGGTACCCCAGCATTTT. Translation: CASSFLGEVPQHF.

CDR3 bases: TGTGCCAGCAGTGCCACCTTCGGGGTAAACACTGAAGCTTTCTTT. Translating it yields CASSATFGVNTEAFF. The gene calls are TRBV2 and TRBJ1-1; D unresolved. CDR3 length: 15 amino acids. V dropped 4 bases and J dropped 2 bases, with 14 bases sitting between them. The germline CDR1 and CDR2 sequences are SNHLY and FYNNEI.

This clone appeared once. The chain links TRBV4-1 to TRBJ1-5; 7 bases are a match to TRBD1. V was pared by 0 bases and J by 7 bases, with 18 bases of the junction left unmatched. Germline assignment: CDR1 MGHRA and CDR2 YSYEKL. The CDR3 consists of 19 residues. The CDR3 loop is CASSQESSRGDSRRQPQHF. In DNA form, the CDR3 reads TGCGCCAGCAGCCAAGAAAGCAGTCGAGGGGACAGTCGTAGGCAGCCCCAGCATTTT.

The genes are TRBV6-1 and TRBJ2-7, with 9 bases matching TRBD1. J gave up 2 bases and V 8 bases, and 10 bases lay outside the gene matches. The CDR3 is 15 amino acids. CDR1 is MNHNS and CDR2 is SASEGT in the germline V gene. The CDR3 region has the DNA TGTGCCAGCTATACGAGGGGACAGGGACCCTACGAGCAGTACTTC. This translates into CASYTRGQGPYEQYF.

This sequence joins TRBV5-4 and TRBJ1-2, with D possibly TRBD1 on 6 matching bases. This CDR3 has 19 residues. V was pared by 4 bases and J by 6 bases, with 31 bases between. Per the germline V gene, CDR1 is SGHNT and CDR2 is YYREEE (reference sequence). CDR3 sequence reads: CASSKLRGSGDMSWNGYTF. The CDR3 DNA reads TGTGCCAGCAGCAAGTTGAGGGGGAGCGGGGATATGAGTTGGAATGGCTACACCTTC. Supplemented by reference TRBV5-4 and TRBJ1-2, the full variable domain reads ETGVTQSPTHLIKTRGQQVTLRCSSQSGHNTVSWYQQALGQGPQFIFQYYREEENGRGNFPPRFSGLQFPNYSSELNVNALELDDSALYLCASSKLRGSGDMSWNGYTFGSGTRLTVV.

This clone was found once. The junction shows a germline mismatch at one end, possibly a read error. This sample also contains other DNA sequences that code for the same CDR3. CDR3 region: CAWDRDYGYTF. The CDR3 DNA reads TGTGCCTGGGACAGGGACTATGGCTACACCTTT. This rearrangement joins TRBV30 to TRBJ1-2; 7 nucleotides line up with TRBD1. The germline CDR1 and CDR2 sequences are GTSNPN and SVGIG (reference sequence). This CDR3 comprises 11 residues.

This CDR3 reads CASSQEHASSYNSPLHF. DNA for the CDR3: TGCGCCAGCAGCCAAGAACACGCTAGCTCCTATAATTCACCCCTCCACTTT. The chain uses TRBV4-3 and TRBJ1-6; no reliable D call. Germline-derived CDR1 and CDR2 are LGHNA and YSLEER. The CDR3 contains 17 residues. With 0 bases removed from V and 0 bases from J, the gap between germline ends came to 9 bases.

The gene calls are TRBV10-3 and TRBJ1-2, with D tentatively TRBD1 (5 bases). The length of the CDR3 is 13 residues. V was clipped by 2 bases and J by 4 bases, with 8 bases between them. Germline V CDR1 and CDR2: ENHRY, SYGVKD. CDR3 DNA: TGTGCCATCAGTGAGACGGGGCCCTATGGCTACACCTTC. This sequence encodes CAISETGPYGYTF.

V and J are TRBV21-1 and TRBJ2-3; TRBD1, the table's D call, was not compared with the DNA. TRBV21-1 has pseudogene status. The CDR3 contains 16 residues. CDR3 loop: CASSFKCCRDRYTQYF. The CDR3 DNA follows: TGTGCCAGCAGCTTTAAATGCTGCCGGGACAGGTATACGCAGTATTTT.

The chain combines TRBV4-3 with TRBJ2-7; 12 positions agree with TRBD2. With 4 bases clipped from V and 3 bases from J, the junction kept 25 bases outside the gene matches. The germline CDR1 and CDR2 sequences are LGHNA and YSLEER. This CDR3 comprises 22 residues. CDR3 residues: CASSLLANDRRLAGAVYYEQYF. The CDR3 coding sequence is TGCGCCAGCAGCCTACTAGCGAACGACAGGAGACTAGCGGGAGCGGTCTACTACGAGCAGTACTTC.

The chain recombines TRBV4-1 with TRBJ1-2, with D possibly being TRBD1 (5 bases). CDR3 length: 17 amino acids. Germline V gene lookup returns CDR1 MGHRA and CDR2 YSYEKL. The V end was cut by 0 bases, the J end by 2 bases, with 16 bases between. The CDR3 sequence is CASSQDLTRGWNYGYTF. CDR3 nucleotide sequence: TGCGCCAGCAGCCAAGATCTTACGAGGGGATGGAACTATGGCTACACCTTC.

This chain's CDR3 is CSVVSGGETQYF. DNA of the CDR3: TGCAGCGTTGTCTCGGGGGGAGAGACCCAGTACTTC. The chain is built from TRBV29-1 and TRBJ2-5; 7 positions agree with TRBD2. The trim removed 4 bases at V and 4 bases at J, leaving 3 bases unmatched. Germline CDR1 and CDR2: SQVTM and ANQGSEA. The CDR3 has 12 amino acids.

The CDR3 sequence: CASSKGTGELFF. The DNA for the CDR3 is TGTGCCAGCAGCAAGGGGACCGGGGAGCTGTTTTTT. The chain employs TRBV6-1 and TRBJ2-2; D possibly corresponds to TRBD1 (5 bases). This CDR3 contains 12 residues. The V end was cut by 6 bases, the J end by 5 bases, with 7 bases between. CDR1 MNHNS and CDR2 SASEGT come from the germline V gene.

This clone was detected only once. The chain uses TRBV7-6 and TRBJ2-2; 9 bases match TRBD1. This CDR3 is 16 amino acids long. Trimming took 5 bases from V and 4 from J; bases not matched to a gene: 8. Germline V gene sequence: CDR1 SGHVS, CDR2 FNYEAQ. The CDR3 here is CASSPRTGEVTGELFF. CDR3 DNA: TGTGCCAGCAGCCCCCGGACAGGGGAGGTCACCGGGGAGCTGTTTTTT.

This clone was picked up many times. V gene TRBV30 combines with J gene TRBJ1-2; D perhaps matches TRBD1 (5 bases). The CDR3 covers 12 residues. V was pared by 1 base and J by 8 bases, with 11 bases between. Germline CDR1 is GTSNPN and CDR2 is SVGIG (reference sequence). The CDR3 here is CAWSGGREGYTF. CDR3 nucleotide sequence: TGTGCCTGGAGTGGTGGCAGGGAAGGCTACACCTTC.

This chain connects TRBV30 to TRBJ1-4, with a weak D call TRBD1 (5 bases). This CDR3 comprises 14 residues. Trimming took 6 bases from V and 8 from J, leaving 19 bases between them. Looked up from germline, CDR1 is GTSNPN and CDR2 is SVGIG (reference sequence). This CDR3 is CACRVGQGREKLFF. The DNA for the CDR3 is TGTGCCTGCCGGGTGGGGCAGGGTCGGGAAAAACTGTTTTTT. Full variable domain (missing parts from reference TRBV30 and TRBJ1-4): SQTIHQWPATLVQPVGSPLSLECTVEGTSNPNLYWYRQAAGRGLQLLFYSVGIGQISSEVPQNLSASRPQDRQFILSSKKLLLSDSGFYLCACRVGQGREKLFFGSGTQLSVL.

There are a few counts of this clone. The chain combines TRBV7-8 with TRBJ1-5; 8 bases align to TRBD1. Germline loops: CDR1 SGHVS, CDR2 FQNEAQ. With 5 bases clipped from V and 5 bases from J, the junction kept 8 bases outside the gene matches. The CDR3 length is 15 residues. As DNA, the CDR3 is TGTGCCAGCAGCCTCTCCGACAGGGGAGATCAGCCCCAGCATTTT. It is translated as CASSLSDRGDQPQHF.